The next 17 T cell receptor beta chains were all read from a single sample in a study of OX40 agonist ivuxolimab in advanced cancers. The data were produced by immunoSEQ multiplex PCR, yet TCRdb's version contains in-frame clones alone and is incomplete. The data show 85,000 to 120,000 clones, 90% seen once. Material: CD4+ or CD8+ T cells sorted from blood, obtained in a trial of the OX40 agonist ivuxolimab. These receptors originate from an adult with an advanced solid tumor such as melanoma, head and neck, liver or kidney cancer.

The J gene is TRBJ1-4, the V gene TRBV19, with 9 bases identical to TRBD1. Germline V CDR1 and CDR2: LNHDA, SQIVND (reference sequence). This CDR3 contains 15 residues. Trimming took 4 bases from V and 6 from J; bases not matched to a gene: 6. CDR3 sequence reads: CASSTRQGEDEKLFF. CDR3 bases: TGTGCCAGTAGTACCAGACAGGGGGAAGATGAAAAACTGTTTTTT.

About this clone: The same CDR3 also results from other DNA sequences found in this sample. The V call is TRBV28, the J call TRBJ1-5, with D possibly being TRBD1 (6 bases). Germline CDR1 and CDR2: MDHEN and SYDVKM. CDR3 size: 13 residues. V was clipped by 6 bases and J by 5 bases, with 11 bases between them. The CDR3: CASSTGMYQPQHF. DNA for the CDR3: TGTGCCAGCAGCACAGGGATGTATCAGCCCCAGCATTTT.

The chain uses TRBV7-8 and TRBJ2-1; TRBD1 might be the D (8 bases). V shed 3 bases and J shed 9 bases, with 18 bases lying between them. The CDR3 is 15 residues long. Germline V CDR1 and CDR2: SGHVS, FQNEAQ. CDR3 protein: CASSFRAQGEGEQFF. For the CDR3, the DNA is TGTGCCAGCAGCTTTAGGGCACAGGGGGAGGGTGAGCAGTTCTTC.

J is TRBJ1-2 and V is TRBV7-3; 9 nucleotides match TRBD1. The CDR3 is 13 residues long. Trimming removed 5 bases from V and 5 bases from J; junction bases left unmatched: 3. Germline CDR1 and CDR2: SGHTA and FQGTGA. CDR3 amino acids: CASSAGQGYGYTF. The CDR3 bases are TGTGCCAGCAGCGCTGGACAGGGGTATGGCTACACCTTC.

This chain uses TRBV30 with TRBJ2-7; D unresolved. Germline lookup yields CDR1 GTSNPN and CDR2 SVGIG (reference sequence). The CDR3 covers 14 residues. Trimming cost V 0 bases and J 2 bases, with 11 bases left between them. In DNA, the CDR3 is TGTGCCTGGAGTGTGGGCAACCCCCCCTACGAGCAGTACTTC. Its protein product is CAWSVGNPPYEQYF.

The chain's CDR3 is CASSVAGPAASSYEQYF. The CDR3 bases are TGTGCCAGCAGCGTAGCGGGTCCGGCGGCCAGCTCCTACGAGCAGTACTTC. The gene calls are TRBV9 and TRBJ2-7; D uncertain. CDR1 and CDR2 from the germline V gene are SGDLS and YYNGEE. The CDR3 consists of 17 residues. Trimming removed 0 bases at V and 0 bases at J, with 16 bases between.

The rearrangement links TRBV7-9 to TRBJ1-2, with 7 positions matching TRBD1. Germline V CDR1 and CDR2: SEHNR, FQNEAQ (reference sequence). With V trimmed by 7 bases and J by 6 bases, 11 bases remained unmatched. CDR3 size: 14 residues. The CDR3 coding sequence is TGTGCCAGCAACAAGTACAGGGGTTTGAATGGCTACACCTTC. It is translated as CASNKYRGLNGYTF.

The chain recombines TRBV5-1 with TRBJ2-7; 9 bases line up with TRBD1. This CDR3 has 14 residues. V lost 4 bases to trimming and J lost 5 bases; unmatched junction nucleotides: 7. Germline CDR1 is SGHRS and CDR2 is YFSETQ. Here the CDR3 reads CASSPNWTGDEQYF. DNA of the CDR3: TGCGCCAGCAGCCCAAACTGGACAGGGGACGAGCAGTACTTC.

The CDR3 reads CASSIWDRNTEAFF. DNA of the CDR3: TGTGCCAGTAGTATTTGGGACAGGAACACTGAAGCTTTCTTT. V is TRBV19 and J is TRBJ1-1; the match to TRBD1 covers 7 bases. From germline, CDR1 is LNHDA and CDR2 SQIVND (reference sequence). This CDR3 is 14 amino acids long. The junction had 2 bases not matched to a gene; V was cut back by 3 bases and J by 1 base.

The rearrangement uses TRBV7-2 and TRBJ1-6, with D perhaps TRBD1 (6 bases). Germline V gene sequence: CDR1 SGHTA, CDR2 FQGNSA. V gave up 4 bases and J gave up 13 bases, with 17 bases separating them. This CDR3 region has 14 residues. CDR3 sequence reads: CASSSRGPSGPLHF. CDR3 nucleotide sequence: TGTGCCAGCAGCTCCAGGGGACCTTCAGGGCCCCTCCACTTT.

In nucleotides, the CDR3 is TGTGCCTGGAGTACGACAGATAATTCACCCCTCCACTTT. Protein sequence: CAWSTTDNSPLHF. V gene TRBV30 combines with J gene TRBJ1-6; perhaps TRBD1 as D (5 bases). Trimming took off 2 bases at V and 5 bases at J, with 7 bases between the two ends. CDR1 GTSNPN and CDR2 SVGIG come from the germline V gene (reference sequence). The CDR3 consists of 13 residues.

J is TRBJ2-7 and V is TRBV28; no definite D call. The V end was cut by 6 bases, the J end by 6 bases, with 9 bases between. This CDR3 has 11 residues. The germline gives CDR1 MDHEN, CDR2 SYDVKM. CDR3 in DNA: TGTGCCAGCAGAGAGGAGAGCGAGCAGTACTTC. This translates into CASREESEQYF.

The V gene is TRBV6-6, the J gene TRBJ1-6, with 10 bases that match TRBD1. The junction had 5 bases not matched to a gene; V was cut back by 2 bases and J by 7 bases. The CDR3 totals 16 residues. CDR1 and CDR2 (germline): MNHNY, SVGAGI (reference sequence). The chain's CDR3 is CASSYRRDRGNSPLHF. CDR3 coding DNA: TGTGCCAGCAGTTACCGACGGGACAGGGGAAATTCACCCCTCCACTTT.

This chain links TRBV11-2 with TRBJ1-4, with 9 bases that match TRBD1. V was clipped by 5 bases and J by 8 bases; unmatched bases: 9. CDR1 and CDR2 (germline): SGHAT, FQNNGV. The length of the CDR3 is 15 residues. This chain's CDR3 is CASSRSGTGTEKLFF. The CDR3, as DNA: TGTGCCAGCAGCCGTTCCGGGACAGGGACAGAAAAACTGTTTTTT.

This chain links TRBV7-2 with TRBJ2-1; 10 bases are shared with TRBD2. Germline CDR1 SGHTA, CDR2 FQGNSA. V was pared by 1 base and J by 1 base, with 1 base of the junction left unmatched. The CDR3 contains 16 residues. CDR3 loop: CASSLGAGGSYNEQFF. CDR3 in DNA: TGTGCCAGCAGCTTAGGAGCGGGGGGGTCCTACAATGAGCAGTTCTTC. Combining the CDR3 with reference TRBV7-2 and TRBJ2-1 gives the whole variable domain GAGVSQSPSNKVTEKGKDVELRCDPISGHTALYWYRQSLGQGLEFLIYFQGNSAPDKSGLPSDRFSAERTGGSVSTLTIQRTQQEDSAVYLCASSLGAGGSYNEQFFGPGTRLTVL.

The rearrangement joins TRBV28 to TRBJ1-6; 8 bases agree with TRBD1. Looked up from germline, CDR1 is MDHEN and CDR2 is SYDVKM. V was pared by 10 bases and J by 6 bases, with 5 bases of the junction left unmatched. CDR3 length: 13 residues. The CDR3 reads CAITDRVNSPLHF. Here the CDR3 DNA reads TGTGCCATTACGGACAGGGTTAATTCACCCCTCCACTTT.

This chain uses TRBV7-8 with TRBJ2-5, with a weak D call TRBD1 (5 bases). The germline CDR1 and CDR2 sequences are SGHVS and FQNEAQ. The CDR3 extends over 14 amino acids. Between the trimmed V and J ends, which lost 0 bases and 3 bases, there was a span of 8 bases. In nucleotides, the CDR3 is TGTGCCAGCAGCTTAGCGGTCAGGGAAGAGACCCAGTACTTC. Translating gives CASSLAVREETQYF.